These 23 T cell receptor beta chains were sequenced from one sample in a study of control samples from healthy donors and cancer patients. TCRdb's table, derived via immunoSEQ multiplex PCR, lists solely in-frame clones and lacks some. Of 70,000 to 100,000 clones detected, 85% to 90% appear once; the ten largest clones hold 7.6%. Material for sequencing was blood. The receptors originated from a woman in her sixties or seventies in good health.

The chain uses TRBV18 and TRBJ2-7; a possible D gene is TRBD1 (6 bases). This CDR3 spans 14 amino acids. Trimming left V 3 bases short and J 3 bases short, with 12 bases between. Germline lookup yields CDR1 KGHSH and CDR2 LQKENI. Written as DNA, the CDR3 is TGTGCCAGCTCACCCCTTGGACAGAACTACGAGCAGTACTTC. Protein product: CASSPLGQNYEQYF.

The chain is built from TRBV7-2 and TRBJ2-7; possibly TRBD1 for D (6 bases). The germline gives CDR1 SGHTA, CDR2 FQGNSA. V shed 6 bases and J shed 0 bases, with 12 bases lying between them. The CDR3 loop spans 14 amino acids. CDR3 region: CASSLQGSSYEQYF. CDR3 nucleotides: TGTGCCAGCAGTCTACAGGGATCCTCCTACGAGCAGTACTTC.

To note about this clone: At one boundary the junction diverges from the germline segment, which might be a read error. J is TRBJ1-2 and V is TRBV6-1; a possible D gene is TRBD1 (6 bases). Germline V gene data show CDR1 as MNHNS and CDR2 as SASEGT. This CDR3 is 16 amino acids long. Here the CDR3 DNA reads TGTGCCAGCAGTGACATAGGCCTCGCCAGGGGCGGTGGCCACACCTTC. Encoded protein: CASSDIGLARGGGHTF.

V and J are TRBV6-5 and TRBJ1-3; no clear D gene. The CDR3 has 15 residues. V lost 0 bases, J lost 0 bases, and 6 bases lay in between. Germline CDR1 is MNHEY and CDR2 is SVGAGI. The CDR3: CASSYSPSSGNTIYF. The CDR3 region has the DNA TGTGCCAGCAGTTACTCGCCGAGCTCTGGAAACACCATATATTTT.

The genes are TRBV7-2 and TRBJ2-5; D is perhaps TRBD2 (6 bases). Germline V lookup: CDR1 SGHTA, CDR2 FQGNSA. This CDR3 comprises 13 residues. The ends were cut back, 3 bases at V and 5 bases at J, with 10 bases in the middle. The CDR3 nucleotides are TGTGCCAGCAGCTTCCTCGGAGGGGAGACCCAGTACTTC. This encodes CASSFLGGETQYF. Combining the CDR3 with reference TRBV7-2 and TRBJ2-5 gives the whole variable domain GAGVSQSPSNKVTEKGKDVELRCDPISGHTALYWYRQSLGQGLEFLIYFQGNSAPDKSGLPSDRFSAERTGGSVSTLTIQRTQQEDSAVYLCASSFLGGETQYFGPGTRLLVL.

The DNA of the CDR3 is TGTGCCAGTAGTCGGGCTAACTATGGCTACACCTTC. Residues: CASSRANYGYTF. The chain uses TRBV19 and TRBJ1-2; D is ambiguous. V lost 5 bases and J 0 bases, leaving 4 bases between the germline ends. Germline CDR1 LNHDA, CDR2 SQIVND (reference sequence). CDR3 size: 12 residues.

J is TRBJ1-1 and V is TRBV29-1; D possibly corresponds to TRBD1 (6 bases). CDR1 SQVTM and CDR2 ANQGSEA come from the germline V gene. The CDR3 is 15 amino acids. Trimming removed 7 bases at V and 4 bases at J, with 22 bases between. The CDR3 sequence is CSGAPRGGAGTEAFF. DNA for the CDR3: TGCAGCGGGGCGCCAAGGGGGGGCGCGGGCACTGAAGCTTTCTTT.

V gene TRBV7-9 combines with J gene TRBJ1-1; the D gene is possibly TRBD1 (6 bases). The CDR3 runs 15 residues. The ends were cut back, 6 bases at V and 2 bases at J, with 16 bases in the middle. Germline values: CDR1 SEHNR, CDR2 FQNEAQ (reference sequence). This CDR3 is CASSLGGAQNTEAFF. The CDR3 DNA reads TGTGCCAGCAGTTTGGGGGGGGCCCAAAACACTGAAGCTTTCTTT.

The chain has TRBV7-2 and TRBJ1-3; D gene uncertain. Germline V lookup: CDR1 SGHTA, CDR2 FQGNSA. The CDR3 sequence is 15 residues long. V lost 1 base and J 0 bases, leaving 7 bases between the germline ends. The CDR3, as DNA: TGTGCCAGCAGCTTAGTTGGGAGCTCTGGAAACACCATATATTTT. It encodes CASSLVGSSGNTIYF.

This clone came up a few times. This chain connects TRBV2 to TRBJ1-1; D not certain. The CDR3 extends over 15 amino acids. CDR1 is SNHLY and CDR2 is FYNNEI in the germline V gene. V was trimmed by 8 bases and J by 1 base, leaving 17 bases between them. The CDR3 sequence: CASCNLDFPNTEAFF. The CDR3 coding sequence is TGTGCCAGCTGCAATTTAGACTTCCCGAACACTGAAGCTTTCTTT. Filled out from reference TRBV2 and TRBJ1-1, the complete variable domain reads EPEVTQTPSHQVTQMGQEVILRCVPISNHLYFYWYRQILGQKVEFLVSFYNNEISEKSEIFDDQFSVERPDGSNFTLKIRSTKLEDSAMYFCASCNLDFPNTEAFFGQGTRLTVV.

This chain joins TRBV7-8 and TRBJ1-2; the D gene is possibly TRBD1 (6 bases). The V end was cut by 3 bases, the J end by 7 bases, with 12 bases between. Germline CDR1 SGHVS, CDR2 FQNEAQ. The CDR3 totals 13 residues. CDR3 amino acids: CASSLNREFGYTF. CDR3 nucleotide sequence: TGTGCCAGCAGCTTGAACAGGGAGTTTGGCTACACCTTC.

V usage is TRBV2 and J usage is TRBJ1-1, with 8 bases matching TRBD1. The CDR3 consists of 18 residues. Germline loops: CDR1 SNHLY, CDR2 FYNNEI. Germline trimming cut 6 bases from V and 6 bases from J; bases unmatched to any gene: 21. CDR3: CASRHEGGWQGARAEAFF. For the CDR3, the DNA is TGTGCCAGCAGACACGAAGGGGGTTGGCAGGGGGCGCGGGCTGAAGCTTTCTTT. The whole variable domain, filled in from reference TRBV2 and TRBJ1-1, reads EPEVTQTPSHQVTQMGQEVILRCVPISNHLYFYWYRQILGQKVEFLVSFYNNEISEKSEIFDDQFSVERPDGSNFTLKIRSTKLEDSAMYFCASRHEGGWQGARAEAFFGQGTRLTVV.

This chain uses TRBV12-3 or TRBV12-4 with TRBJ2-1; D ambiguous. The CDR3 covers 11 residues. V lost 6 bases, J lost 9 bases, and 9 bases lay in between. The CDR3, as DNA: TGTGCCAGCAGGAAAACGGGTGAGCAGTTCTTC. It yields the protein CASRKTGEQFF.

The J gene is TRBJ1-1, the V gene TRBV12-5; maybe TRBD1 (6 bases). The V gene's germline CDR1 is LGHNT and CDR2 FRNRAP. CDR3 length: 18 amino acids. The V gene lost 0 bases and the J gene lost 0 bases, with 17 bases spanning the gap. CDR3 nucleotide sequence: TGTGCTAGTGGTTTGGTATGGGACACCCAAGGGATGAACACTGAAGCTTTCTTT. Amino acid sequence: CASGLVWDTQGMNTEAFF.

The CDR3 protein is CASSFGGDTGELFF. The CDR3 coding sequence is TGTGCCAGCAGCTTCGGGGGGGACACCGGGGAGCTGTTTTTT. V gene TRBV11-3 combines with J gene TRBJ2-2, with TRBD2 matching over 8 bases. Germline CDR1 SGHNT, CDR2 YENEEA. V lost 3 bases, J lost 3 bases, and 0 bases stayed unmatched. The CDR3 is made up of 14 amino acids.

J is TRBJ2-3 and V is TRBV10-1, with 7 bases aligning to TRBD2. V trimming: 6 bases; J trimming: 4 bases; junction bases outside the gene matches: 4. Germline V lookup: CDR1 WNHNN, CDR2 SYGVQD (reference sequence). The CDR3 has 13 amino acids. The CDR3, as DNA: TGCGCCAGCAGCGGGACTATTCCAGATACGCAGTATTTT. It yields the protein CASSGTIPDTQYF.

This chain links TRBV11-2 with TRBJ1-2, with D possibly TRBD1 on 5 matching bases. The germline V and J ends were trimmed by 2 bases and 8 bases, with 15 bases remaining between them. The CDR3 is 14 amino acids. Germline-derived CDR1 and CDR2 are SGHAT and FQNNGV. CDR3 in amino acids: CASSLLQGGRGYTF. In DNA form, the CDR3 reads TGTGCCAGCAGCTTACTCCAGGGCGGCCGGGGCTACACCTTC.

V gene TRBV29-1 combines with J gene TRBJ2-6; TRBD2 might be the D (6 bases). CDR3 length: 15 amino acids. CDR1 SQVTM and CDR2 ANQGSEA come from the germline V gene. Trimming took off 6 bases at V and 0 bases at J, with 12 bases between the two ends. The CDR3 bases are TGCAGCGTACTTAGCGGCGCCTCTGGGGCCAACGTCCTGACTTTC. Translation gives CSVLSGASGANVLTF.

The V and J genes are TRBV9 and TRBJ2-2; maybe TRBD1 (5 bases). Germline-derived CDR1 and CDR2 are SGDLS and YYNGEE. Trimming removed 0 bases from V and 0 bases from J, with 15 bases in between. This CDR3 has 18 amino acids. CDR3 loop: CASSVARTPFSNTGELFF. The DNA of the CDR3 is TGTGCCAGCAGCGTAGCTCGGACACCATTCTCGAACACCGGGGAGCTGTTTTTT.

This sequence joins TRBV24-1 and TRBJ2-1; D is uncertain. The CDR3 length is 12 residues. Germline CDR1 is KGHDR and CDR2 is SFDVKD. Between the trimmed V and J ends, which lost 4 bases and 5 bases, there was a span of 5 bases. CDR3 nucleotides: TGTGCCACCAGTGACCCAGACAATGAGCAGTTCTTC. This codes for CATSDPDNEQFF.

This clone was counted a single time. The chain links TRBV7-8 to TRBJ1-2; TRBD1 aligns across 10 bases. Trimming removed 4 bases from V and 0 bases from J; junction bases left unmatched: 2. Germline-derived CDR1 and CDR2 are SGHVS and FQNEAQ. The CDR3 spans 15 residues. The CDR3 DNA reads TGTGCCAGCAGCTCAGGGACAGGGGCTAACTATGGCTACACCTTC. It translates to CASSSGTGANYGYTF.

The J gene is TRBJ2-7, the V gene TRBV4-1, with D unresolved. Per germline, CDR1 MGHRA and CDR2 YSYEKL. The CDR3 totals 17 residues. Trimming shortened V by 0 bases and J by 4 bases, and 19 bases separated the two germline ends. For the CDR3, the DNA is TGCGCCAGCAGCCAAGACCGAGCGCAGGCAGGTTGGTACGAGCAGTACTTC. Translated: CASSQDRAQAGWYEQYF.

This CDR3 reads CATATAWEETQYF. The CDR3 DNA reads TGTGCCACAGCGACCGCATGGGAAGAGACCCAGTACTTC. This sequence joins TRBV12-3 or TRBV12-4 and TRBJ2-5; D unclear. The CDR3 is 13 residues long. Trimming cost V 10 bases and J 3 bases, with 15 bases left between them.